The 24 T cell receptor beta chains below all came from one sample that was sequenced in a study of T cell responses to AZD1222 COVID-19 vaccine. The table came from immunoSEQ multiplex PCR; TCRdb's copy has only in-frame clones and leaves some out. The sample carries 150,000 to 200,000 clones, roughly 91% recorded once. This material consisted of peripheral blood, taken 28 days after the second AZD1222 dose. Every receptor here comes from an adult who received the AZD1222 COVID-19 vaccine.

V and J are TRBV5-1 and TRBJ2-7, with 7 nucleotides matching TRBD2. Trimming took 4 bases from V and 0 from J; bases not matched to a gene: 7. This CDR3 is 15 amino acids long. The germline V gene has CDR1 SGHRS and CDR2 YFSETQ. The CDR3 loop is CASSPVGGSSYEQYF. In DNA form, the CDR3 reads TGCGCCAGCAGCCCCGTGGGGGGGAGCTCCTACGAGCAGTACTTC.

V is TRBV27 and J is TRBJ1-2; 9 nucleotides align to TRBD1. CDR3 length equals 19 residues. V gave up 6 bases and J gave up 5 bases; unmatched junction bases: 22. CDR1 is MNHEY and CDR2 is SMNVEV in the germline V gene (reference sequence). CDR3 bases: TGTGCCAGCAGGCAACTGGGGACAGGGAGCAACCTACCACCTTATGGCTACACCTTC. This gives the protein CASRQLGTGSNLPPYGYTF.

The chain is built from TRBV5-6 and TRBJ1-6; the D gene is possibly TRBD1 (5 bases). Germline V gene sequence: CDR1 SGHDT, CDR2 YYEEEE. The CDR3 runs 18 residues. V lost 5 bases, J lost 0 bases, and 18 bases lay in between. CDR3: CASSPPWGRYSYNSPLHF. The DNA for the CDR3 is TGTGCCAGCAGTCCACCCTGGGGCAGATACTCCTATAATTCACCCCTCCACTTT.

The chain joins TRBV6-4 to TRBJ2-1, with D maybe TRBD1 (6 bases). This CDR3 comprises 14 residues. CDR1 is MRHNA, CDR2 SNTAGT, per germline. The ends were cut back, 5 bases at V and 5 bases at J, with 13 bases in the middle. CDR3 nucleotides: TGTGCCAGCAGTCCTCAGGACAGCAACAATGAGCAGTTCTTC. It encodes CASSPQDSNNEQFF.

This sequence joins TRBV19 and TRBJ2-7, with 9 bases identical to TRBD2. Germline assignment: CDR1 LNHDA and CDR2 SQIVND (reference sequence). The junction had 9 bases not matched to a gene; V was cut back by 8 bases and J by 7 bases. CDR3 length equals 13 residues. CDR3 sequence: CASGLAGLREQYF. The CDR3 bases are TGTGCCAGTGGGCTAGCGGGACTGAGGGAGCAGTACTTC.

As for this clone: At the DNA level, this CDR3 is encoded by other sequences in the same sample as well. The V call is TRBV3-1 (or the pseudogene TRBV3-2), the J call TRBJ1-5; D gene ambiguous. Between the trimmed V and J ends, which lost 0 bases and 7 bases, there was a span of 7 bases. The CDR3 sequence is 13 residues long. Germline-derived CDR1 and CDR2 are LGHDT and YNNKEL (reference sequence). The CDR3 spells CASSQDLGQPQHF. DNA of the CDR3: TGTGCCAGCAGCCAAGATCTGGGCCAGCCCCAGCATTTT.

The chain combines TRBV21-1 with TRBJ1-4; the table's D gene call, TRBD1, was not cross checked with the DNA. TRBV21-1 is a listed pseudogene. This CDR3 is 15 amino acids long. CDR3 nucleotides: TGTGCCAGCAGCAACCGGGACAGGGGGCGTGAAAAACTGTTTTTT. Amino acid sequence: CASSNRDRGREKLFF.

The chain combines TRBV5-4 with TRBJ2-3; D gene uncertain. CDR1 and CDR2 from the germline V gene are SGHNT and YYREEE (reference sequence). CDR3 size: 13 residues. V was shortened by 4 bases and J by 0 bases, with 6 bases between the two germline ends. The CDR3: CASSLDSTDTQYF. CDR3 nucleotide sequence: TGTGCCAGCAGCCTGGACAGCACAGATACGCAGTATTTT.

The chain employs TRBV6-1 and TRBJ2-3; 9 bases map to TRBD2. The CDR3 consists of 15 residues. Germline CDR1 MNHNS, CDR2 SASEGT. V dropped 2 bases and J dropped 7; count of bases not matched to a gene: 7. CDR3 sequence reads: CASSEQVAGAYTQYF. The CDR3 nucleotides read TGTGCCAGCAGTGAACAGGTAGCGGGGGCGTATACGCAGTATTTT.

This chain connects TRBV6-6 to TRBJ1-2; 8 positions agree with TRBD1. The germline CDR1 and CDR2 sequences are MNHNY and SVGAGI (reference sequence). CDR3 length: 14 residues. V was clipped by 0 bases and J by 8 bases; unmatched bases: 5. DNA of the CDR3: TGTGCCAGCAGTTACTCACGGACAGGGCTGGGCTACACCTTC. Its translation: CASSYSRTGLGYTF.

This chain connects TRBV19 to TRBJ2-3; D gene ambiguous. Trimming left V 3 bases short and J 2 bases short, with 12 bases between. CDR1 and CDR2 (germline): LNHDA, SQIVND (reference sequence). This CDR3 region has 15 residues. The CDR3 region has the DNA TGTGCCAGTAGTATTGCGGCCTACCCCACAGATACGCAGTATTTT. It translates to CASSIAAYPTDTQYF.

This rearrangement joins TRBV30 to TRBJ2-1; D gene unclear. The V gene lost 5 bases and the J gene lost 6 bases, with 8 bases spanning the gap. The CDR3 has 11 residues. Germline V lookup: CDR1 GTSNPN, CDR2 SVGIG (reference sequence). The CDR3 region is CAWGSSNEQFF. Written as DNA, the CDR3 is TGTGCCTGGGGAAGTAGCAATGAGCAGTTCTTC.

The V gene is TRBV14, the J gene TRBJ2-7; 9 bases are shared with TRBD1. CDR1 and CDR2 (germline): SGHDN, FVKESK. V trimming: 5 bases; J trimming: 0 bases; junction bases outside the gene matches: 5. The CDR3 spans 15 residues. This CDR3 is CASSGQGTHSYEQYF. CDR3 coding DNA: TGTGCCAGCAGCGGACAGGGGACCCACTCCTACGAGCAGTACTTC.

The V call is TRBV5-1, the J call TRBJ2-6; a possible D gene is TRBD2 (6 bases). This CDR3 is built from 16 residues. Germline V gene sequence: CDR1 SGHRS, CDR2 YFSETQ. V lost 5 bases and J lost 0, with 12 bases in between. The CDR3 sequence: CASRSMGGSGANVLTF. In DNA form, the CDR3 reads TGCGCCAGCAGATCGATGGGGGGCTCTGGGGCCAACGTCCTGACTTTC.

The chain joins TRBV6-2 or TRBV6-3 to TRBJ1-5, with TRBD1 as a possible D gene (6 bases). CDR1 and CDR2 from the germline V gene are MNHEY and SVGEGT. The CDR3 is 15 residues long. Between the trimmed V and J ends, which lost 2 bases and 8 bases, there was a span of 16 bases. CDR3 sequence (DNA): TGTGCCAGCAGTTACACGGGGGCAGGGGTGAAGCCCCAGCATTTT. Translated: CASSYTGAGVKPQHF.

The rearrangement uses TRBV28 and TRBJ2-1, with 9 nucleotides matching TRBD2. Looked up from germline, CDR1 is MDHEN and CDR2 is SYDVKM. The CDR3 is 14 amino acids. Trimming at V came to 2 bases and at J to 5 bases, leaving 1 base not matched to a gene. CDR3 sequence reads: CASSLLAGHNEQFF. DNA of the CDR3: TGTGCCAGCAGTTTACTAGCGGGGCACAATGAGCAGTTCTTC.

The genes are TRBV3-1 (or the pseudogene TRBV3-2) and TRBJ1-1; a possible D gene is TRBD1 (6 bases). Germline CDR1 and CDR2: LGHDT and YNNKEL (reference sequence). V dropped 2 bases and J dropped 6 bases, with 10 bases sitting between them. CDR3 size: 13 residues. DNA for the CDR3: TGTGCCAGCAGCCAATCGAGGGGGGCTGAAGCTTTCTTT. Residues: CASSQSRGAEAFF.

CDR3 DNA: TGTGCCAGCAGCGAGACTAGCGGTAGTGTATCGTATGAGCAGTTCTTC. This translates into CASSETSGSVSYEQFF. This chain joins TRBV9 and TRBJ2-1, with TRBD2 matching 9 bases. Germline V gene data show CDR1 as SGDLS and CDR2 as YYNGEE. J was trimmed by 8 bases and V by 3 bases; bases with no gene match: 12. The CDR3 consists of 16 residues.

The chain links TRBV28 to TRBJ2-7; TRBD1 agrees at 7 bases. After removal of 10 bases from V and 0 bases from J, the junction contained 6 bases not matched to a gene. There are 13 residues in the CDR3. The germline CDR1 and CDR2 sequences are MDHEN and SYDVKM. The CDR3 nucleotides are TGTGCCATGACAGGGAGTAGCTCCTACGAGCAGTACTTC. This gives the protein CAMTGSSSYEQYF.

The V and J genes are TRBV7-2 and TRBJ2-3, with D possibly TRBD1 on 6 matching bases. In germline, CDR1 is SGHTA, CDR2 FQGNSA. V was clipped by 5 bases and J by 4 bases, with 22 bases between them. The CDR3 loop spans 17 amino acids. The CDR3 here is CASSLLVGQGRADTQYF. The CDR3 region has the DNA TGTGCCAGCAGCCTTCTCGTCGGCCAGGGGCGGGCAGATACGCAGTATTTT.

This chain connects TRBV3-1 (or the pseudogene TRBV3-2) to TRBJ1-1; no reliable D call. The germline CDR1 and CDR2 sequences are LGHDT and YNNKEL (reference sequence). The CDR3 covers 15 residues. V lost 1 base and J lost 0, with 9 bases in between. CDR3 loop: CASSQAGRLNTEAFF. DNA of the CDR3: TGTGCCAGCAGCCAAGCAGGACGGCTGAACACTGAAGCTTTCTTT.

This chain uses TRBV27 with TRBJ2-7; 9 nucleotides line up with TRBD1. This CDR3 is 15 amino acids long. Per germline, CDR1 MNHEY and CDR2 SMNVEV (reference sequence). V lost 4 bases to trimming and J lost 3 bases; unmatched junction nucleotides: 7. The chain's CDR3 is CASSSAGDRVYEQYF. The DNA for the CDR3 is TGTGCCAGCAGTTCAGCAGGGGACAGGGTCTACGAGCAGTACTTC.

The V gene is TRBV7-9, the J gene TRBJ2-1, with 8 positions matching TRBD1. The CDR3 contains 15 residues. With 4 bases clipped from V and 2 bases from J, the junction kept 4 bases outside the gene matches. The V gene's germline CDR1 is SEHNR and CDR2 FQNEAQ (reference sequence). The CDR3 DNA reads as TGTGCCAGCAGCTCCGTACAGGGGGCCTACAATGAGCAGTTCTTC. It yields the protein CASSSVQGAYNEQFF.

This sequence joins TRBV30 and TRBJ2-1; D ambiguous. V lost 2 bases and J lost 8, with 10 bases in between. The V gene's germline CDR1 is GTSNPN and CDR2 SVGIG (reference sequence). The CDR3 extends over 12 amino acids. CDR3 DNA: TGTGCCTGGAGTATCAATTTTTATGAGCAGTTCTTC. Protein product: CAWSINFYEQFF. The variable domain in full, completed from reference TRBV30 and TRBJ2-1, reads SQTIHQWPATLVQPVGSPLSLECTVEGTSNPNLYWYRQAAGRGLQLLFYSVGIGQISSEVPQNLSASRPQDRQFILSSKKLLLSDSGFYLCAWSINFYEQFFGPGTRLTVL.